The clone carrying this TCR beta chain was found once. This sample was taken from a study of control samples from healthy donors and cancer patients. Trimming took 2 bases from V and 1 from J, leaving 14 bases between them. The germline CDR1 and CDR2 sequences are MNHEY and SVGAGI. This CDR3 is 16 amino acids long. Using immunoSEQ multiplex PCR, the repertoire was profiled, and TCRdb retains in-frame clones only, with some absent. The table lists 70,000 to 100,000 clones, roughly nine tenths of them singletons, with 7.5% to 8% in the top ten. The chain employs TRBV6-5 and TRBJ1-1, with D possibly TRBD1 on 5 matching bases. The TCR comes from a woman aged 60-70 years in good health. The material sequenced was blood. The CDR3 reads CASSYVWGSENTEAFF. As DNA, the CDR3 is TGTGCCAGCAGTTACGTCTGGGGGAGCGAGAACACTGAAGCTTTCTTT.